In its sample, the clone carrying this TCR beta chain was seen a few times. Antigen specificity is unknown. The authors drew about 9.5 milliliters of peripheral blood from each donor. Per germline, CDR1 SNHLY and CDR2 FYNNEI. V dropped 0 bases and J dropped 8 bases, with 2 bases sitting between them. The CDR3 is made up of 11 amino acids. This record belongs to a study of blood T cells in healthy people across ages. Findings and limits, study-wide: Naive CD4+ cells and diversity were both higher in long-lived donors than in aged donors.

Together with a sample-barcoded 5' primer, a J-beta primer mix was included in a second PCR lasting roughly 6 to 12 cycles. TCRdb redid the calling of the 5' RACE reads with MiXCR, one entry per CDR3 protein. The sample carries fewer than 1,000,000 distinct CDR3 sequences, 44% recorded once. The sequence was obtained from a man aged 55 to 70 in good health. The chain employs TRBV2 and TRBJ2-1; D gene uncertain. The sample comprised blood. Here the CDR3 DNA reads TGTGCCAGCAGTGAAGCGGATGAGCAGTTCTTC. Amino acid sequence: CASSEADEQFF.